The sample holds a few counts of the clone carrying this T cell receptor (beta chain). TCRdb called the RT-PCR reads again in MiXCR, with one record for every CDR3 protein. The data hold 500,000 to 700,000 distinct CDR3 sequences, with under 30% observed a single time. This sample is part of a study of response to subunit inactivated influenza vaccine. V shed 3 bases and J shed 3 bases, with 6 bases lying between them. This CDR3 is 12 amino acids long. Germline values: CDR1 SEHNR, CDR2 FQNEAQ (reference sequence). These data also featured in a second study, about T cells expressing NK-cell markers. That publication notes: Libraries used 5'RACE template switching adding universal primer site and UMIs. Dominant NKG2C+ clonotypes in 5 or 6 donors made up about 1.0-7.5% of CD8+ T cells. A handful of donors showed these clonotypes also leading the CD3+CD56-NKG2C+ fraction.

The chain links TRBV7-9 to TRBJ2-7; no clear D gene. The TCR comes from a man in his fifties who received an inactivated influenza vaccine. The sample in question was CD4+ T cells sorted from PBMCs, obtained roughly 13 days after vaccination. The CDR3 here is CASSFMDYEQYF. The CDR3 nucleotides read TGTGCCAGCAGCTTTATGGACTACGAGCAGTACTTC.